The next 19 T cell receptor beta chains were all read from a single sample in a study of CD8+ T cells in alopecia areata. RNA was isolated and reverse transcribed to cDNA, the sequencing template. Profiled with immunoSEQ multiplex PCR; TCRdb holds only in-frame clones, not every one. The sample includes roughly 140,000 clones, around half seen only once; the top ten take roughly a fifth. This specimen consisted of CD8+ T cells sorted from blood, obtained at week 0. The receptors shown here come from a human donor with alopecia areata.

The chain couples TRBV13 to TRBJ1-2; D call uncertain. Germline assignment: CDR1 PRHDT and CDR2 FYEKMQ (reference sequence). Trimming stripped 5 bases from V and 1 base from J, with 8 bases between. The CDR3 is made up of 13 amino acids. As DNA, the CDR3 is TGTGCCAGCAGCCCGCGGGGTAACTATGGCTACACCTTC. This sequence encodes CASSPRGNYGYTF. The variable domain in full, completed from reference TRBV13 and TRBJ1-2, reads AAGVIQSPRHLIKEKRETATLKCYPIPRHDTVYWYQQGPGQDPQFLISFYEKMQSDKGSIPDRFSAQQFSDYHSELNMSSLELGDSALYFCASSPRGNYGYTFGSGTRLTVV.

This clone was detected a few times. J is TRBJ1-1 and V is TRBV25-1; perhaps TRBD1 as D (6 bases). From germline, CDR1 is MGHDK and CDR2 SYGVNS. Between the trimmed V and J ends, which lost 4 bases and 1 base, there was a span of 13 bases. The CDR3 runs 15 residues. This CDR3 is CASSGDPRGNTEAFF. CDR3 bases: TGTGCCAGCAGTGGGGACCCCAGGGGGAACACTGAAGCTTTCTTT.

The genes are TRBV4-3 and TRBJ2-3; D might be TRBD2 (5 bases). The CDR3 runs to 15 residues. CDR1 and CDR2 (germline): LGHNA, YSLEER. V lost 3 bases and J 5 bases, leaving 15 bases between the germline ends. The CDR3 DNA is TGCGCCAGCAGCCAGTCCGGGGATACACAAGATACGCAGTATTTT. Protein: CASSQSGDTQDTQYF.

This clone was seen a few times. V gene TRBV30 combines with J gene TRBJ1-1, with no clear D. V was pared by 5 bases and J by 7 bases, with 14 bases between. The CDR3 runs 12 residues. Germline V gives CDR1 GTSNPN, CDR2 SVGIG (reference sequence). The CDR3 bases are TGTGCCTGGTACCCAGGAGCCGGTGAAGCTTTCTTT. Translation gives CAWYPGAGEAFF.

This chain links TRBV27 with TRBJ1-1; D is unresolved. From germline, CDR1 is MNHEY and CDR2 SMNVEV (reference sequence). V dropped 5 bases and J dropped 0 bases, with 10 bases sitting between them. This CDR3 has 14 amino acids. CDR3 nucleotide sequence: TGTGCCAGCAGTCTTGCCGGGGTGAACACTGAAGCTTTCTTT. As protein: CASSLAGVNTEAFF.

The chain combines TRBV7-7 with TRBJ2-1, with 11 bases fitting TRBD2. The CDR3 has 15 residues. The junction had 7 bases not matched to a gene; V was cut back by 4 bases and J by 8 bases. Germline values: CDR1 SSHAT, CDR2 FNYEAQ (reference sequence). The CDR3 nucleotides are TGTGCCAGCAGCTCCGGGACTAGCGGATTCGATGAGCAGTTCTTC. Protein sequence: CASSSGTSGFDEQFF.

The chain's CDR3 is CASSQGSVAFF. For the CDR3, the DNA is TGCGCCAGCAGCCAAGGGTCGGTGGCTTTCTTT. The chain combines TRBV4-1 with TRBJ1-1; D not certain. V lost 1 base, J lost 11 bases, and 8 bases lay in between. The CDR3 extends over 11 amino acids. Looked up from germline, CDR1 is MGHRA and CDR2 is YSYEKL.

The gene calls are TRBV13 and TRBJ1-1; 8 bases are a match to TRBD1. The CDR3 consists of 15 residues. V shed 4 bases and J 7 bases; nucleotides not matched to a gene: 11. Germline CDR1 and CDR2: PRHDT and FYEKMQ (reference sequence). The CDR3 reads CASSSRLRGQVEAFF. The CDR3 DNA reads TGTGCCAGCAGCTCACGGCTCCGGGGACAGGTTGAAGCTTTCTTT.

The rearrangement joins TRBV29-1 to TRBJ2-1; D is unclear. Looked up from germline, CDR1 is SQVTM and CDR2 is ANQGSEA. This CDR3 has 12 amino acids. The V end lost 6 bases, the J end lost 6 bases, and 12 bases lay between the germline ends. The CDR3 here is CSVPVAGNEQFF. The CDR3 DNA sequence: TGCAGCGTCCCCGTGGCCGGCAATGAGCAGTTCTTC.

V is TRBV29-1 and J is TRBJ1-2; D not certain. This CDR3 region has 11 residues. V shed 7 bases and J shed 7 bases, with 13 bases lying between them. The germline V gene has CDR1 SQVTM and CDR2 ANQGSEA. CDR3 DNA sequence: TGCAGCGCTCCTTCGGGGTTTGGCTACACCTTC. Its protein product is CSAPSGFGYTF.

The chain couples TRBV9 to TRBJ2-4; 8 bases fit TRBD1. Germline V gene lookup returns CDR1 SGDLS and CDR2 YYNGEE. With 3 bases clipped from V and 8 bases from J, the junction kept 4 bases outside the gene matches. This CDR3 region has 13 residues. The CDR3 region has the DNA TGTGCCAGCAGCGAGAAACAGGGGGACATTCAGTACTTC. Translating it yields CASSEKQGDIQYF.

The sample holds a few counts of this clone. A far larger clone is one nucleotide away, so this likely arose from a read error. The chain joins TRBV9 to TRBJ2-2; 7 nucleotides agree with TRBD1. CDR3 length: 15 amino acids. Germline V gene data show CDR1 as SGDLS and CDR2 as YYNGEE. Written as DNA, the CDR3 is TGTTCCAGCAGTCAACAGGGGACGTACACCGGGGAGCTGTTTTTT. This gives the protein CSSSQQGTYTGELFF.

The V and J genes are TRBV7-9 and TRBJ2-4; D may be TRBD2 (5 bases). V lost 3 bases to trimming and J lost 7 bases, with 10 bases between them. Germline CDR1 reads SEHNR; CDR2 reads FQNEAQ (reference sequence). CDR3 size: 13 residues. Here the CDR3 DNA reads TGTGCCAGCAGCTTGACTATAGGTAACATTCAGTACTTC. Its protein is CASSLTIGNIQYF.

In its sample, this clone was seen a few times. The chain recombines TRBV4-3 with TRBJ2-1, with unresolved D. The germline V gene encodes CDR1 LGHNA and CDR2 YSLEER. There are 13 residues in the CDR3. The germline V and J ends were trimmed by 1 base and 7 bases, with 8 bases remaining between them. The CDR3 DNA follows: TGCGCCAGCAGCCAAGCCAGGACGAATGAGCAGTTCTTC. Translated, it gives CASSQARTNEQFF.

The rearrangement links TRBV5-6 to TRBJ1-3, with D unclear. This CDR3 spans 15 amino acids. Germline CDR1 SGHDT, CDR2 YYEEEE. V was shortened by 5 bases and J by 0 bases, with 12 bases between the two germline ends. The chain's CDR3 is CASSLGRTSGNTIYF. CDR3 nucleotide sequence: TGTGCCAGCAGTTTAGGACGGACCTCTGGAAACACCATATATTTT.

This rearrangement joins TRBV11-2 to TRBJ2-1; D unresolved. V shed 0 bases and J shed 7 bases, with 4 bases lying between them. Germline V gene sequence: CDR1 SGHAT, CDR2 FQNNGV. The length of the CDR3 is 12 residues. In DNA, the CDR3 is TGTGCCAGCAGCTTAGACGGTAATGAGCAGTTCTTC. It yields the protein CASSLDGNEQFF.

This chain links TRBV9 with TRBJ2-4, with TRBD1 identical over 9 bases. The length of the CDR3 is 12 residues. Trimming cost V 3 bases and J 8 bases; bases outside gene matches: 0. Per germline, CDR1 SGDLS and CDR2 YYNGEE. The CDR3 loop is CASSGTGDIQYF. CDR3 DNA sequence: TGTGCCAGCAGCGGGACAGGGGACATTCAGTACTTC.

The rearrangement uses TRBV20-1 and TRBJ2-1, with D perhaps TRBD2 (5 bases). Deletions cut 4 bases from V and 7 bases from J, with 8 bases between. Germline assignment: CDR1 DFQATT and CDR2 SNEGSKA (reference sequence). This CDR3 region has 11 residues. CDR3 sequence reads: CSATLENEQFF. The CDR3 DNA reads TGCAGTGCTACACTAGAGAATGAGCAGTTCTTC.

This clone was counted only a few times. The CDR3 reads CATETGNEQFF. The CDR3 bases are TGCGCCACAGAGACAGGGAATGAGCAGTTCTTC. The chain has TRBV10-2 and TRBJ2-1; 7 nucleotides align to TRBD1. The CDR3 runs 11 residues. The germline CDR1 and CDR2 sequences are WSHSY and SAAADI. V trimming: 10 bases; J trimming: 7 bases; junction bases outside the gene matches: 4.